The T cell receptor beta chain described here comes from a study of cytomegalovirus exposure and HLA in healthy donors. This CDR3 has 14 amino acids. Germline values: CDR1 SGHRS, CDR2 YFSETQ. Trimming left V 4 bases short and J 3 bases short, with 10 bases between. Primers: 60 Vbeta forward and 13 Jbeta reverse. Method: immunoSEQ multiplex PCR; TCRdb's copy keeps in-frame clones and lacks some. The sample holds about 220,000 clones, 76% seen once. Study outcomes and limitations: Cytomegalovirus status, reportedly, was diagnosed with high specificity and sensitivity by the classifier. In a later analysis, across HLA loci, associated TCR counts were highest for DRB1, lowest for HLA-C. Most likely, a cluster of highly shared sequence variants arose as a sequencing artifact.

Points on this clone: The antigen remains unidentified.

The V call is TRBV5-1, the J call TRBJ1-4, with TRBD1 as a possible D gene (6 bases). The material sequenced was PBMCs. The TCR originated in a young man in good health and CMV-seronegative. As DNA, the CDR3 is TGCGCCAGCAGCCCGGGGGGGCCTAATGAAAAACTGTTTTTT. Translation: CASSPGGPNEKLFF.